Following are 16 T cell receptor beta chains from one sample sequenced in a study of T cell responses to AZD1222 COVID-19 vaccine (dated by TCRdb to about 2021). According to the study, the label for this sample's time point signals: about 28 days (+/-7) after the second vaccine dose. The library was generated by the immunoSEQ multiplex PCR assay. TCRdb carries this immuneACCESS record with in-frame sequences only. Its versions omit some clonotypes, under half of them owing to an unresolved V gene in the studies checked, with the rest unexplained. Recorded for this sample are 140,000 to 150,000 clones; approximately 90% of them occurred a single time. The top ten hold 1.5% to 2.5% of the sample. The input for sequencing was peripheral blood, taken 28 days after the second AZD1222 dose. These receptors originate from an adult who received the AZD1222 COVID-19 vaccine.

V gene TRBV5-1 combines with J gene TRBJ2-5; D is unresolved. The germline CDR1 and CDR2 sequences are SGHRS and YFSETQ. V lost 2 bases and J 2 bases, leaving 7 bases between the germline ends. This CDR3 has 13 amino acids. The CDR3 DNA follows: TGCGCCAGCAGCTTTAGCAGTCAAGAGACCCAGTACTTC. Its translation is CASSFSSQETQYF.

With regard to this clone: The junction departs from germline at one end; a sequencing error may be responsible. The chain couples TRBV2 to TRBJ1-4; D may be TRBD1 (5 bases). Looked up from germline, CDR1 is SNHLY and CDR2 is FYNNEI. The CDR3 runs to 15 residues. The CDR3 DNA follows: TGTGCCAGCAGTGCCAATACAGGATATAATGGAAAACTGTTTTTT. Protein: CASSANTGYNGKLFF. The complete variable domain, with remaining parts taken from reference TRBV2 and TRBJ1-4, reads EPEVTQTPSHQVTQMGQEVILRCVPISNHLYFYWYRQILGQKVEFLVSFYNNEISEKSEIFDDQFSVERPDGSNFTLKIRSTKLEDSAMYFCASSANTGYNGKLFFGSGTQLSVL.

The J gene is TRBJ1-2, the V gene TRBV5-1; D is possibly TRBD1 (6 bases). This CDR3 comprises 16 residues. Germline lookup yields CDR1 SGHRS and CDR2 YFSETQ. The V and J ends lost 0 bases and 1 base respectively, with 13 bases between them. CDR3 sequence: CASSLAGAAINYGYTF. The CDR3 nucleotides read TGCGCCAGCAGCTTGGCGGGGGCCGCAATTAACTATGGCTACACCTTC. Full variable domain (remainder filled in from reference TRBV5-1 and TRBJ1-2): KAGVTQTPRYLIKTRGQQVTLSCSPISGHRSVSWYQQTPGQGLQFLFEYFSETQRNKGNFPGRFSGRQFSNSRSEMNVSTLELGDSALYLCASSLAGAAINYGYTFGSGTRLTVV.

The rearrangement links TRBV6-6 to TRBJ1-5; 8 bases are shared with TRBD1. Germline CDR1 is MNHNY and CDR2 is SVGAGI (reference sequence). This CDR3 spans 12 amino acids. V gave up 8 bases and J gave up 7 bases; unmatched junction bases: 4. The CDR3 coding sequence is TGTGCCAGCCTACAGGGGGGCCAGCCCCAGCATTTT. It codes for CASLQGGQPQHF.

The V gene is TRBV27, the J gene TRBJ2-6, with D perhaps TRBD1 (5 bases). Germline values: CDR1 MNHEY, CDR2 SMNVEV (reference sequence). V was pared by 8 bases and J by 0 bases, with 11 bases between. The CDR3 contains 15 residues. Here the CDR3 DNA reads TGTGCCAGCGGGCTAGACAGCTCTGGGGCCAACGTCCTGACTTTC. Translated, it gives CASGLDSSGANVLTF.

This clone was counted a single time. The chain links TRBV3-1 (or the pseudogene TRBV3-2) to TRBJ1-2, with no clear D. The V end was cut by 3 bases, the J end by 8 bases, with 13 bases between. The V gene's germline CDR1 is LGHDT and CDR2 YNNKEL (reference sequence). There are 13 residues in the CDR3. CDR3 coding DNA: TGTGCCAGCAGCCAGAGGGCGGGTGGCGGCTACACCTTC. Its translation: CASSQRAGGGYTF.

The chain is built from TRBV5-1 and TRBJ2-5, with 11 nucleotides matching TRBD2. V lost 5 bases and J lost 3; bases outside the gene matches: 6. Per germline, CDR1 SGHRS and CDR2 YFSETQ. The CDR3 is 15 amino acids. CDR3 amino acids: CASRLQGLAEETQYF. The CDR3 nucleotides read TGCGCCAGCAGACTGCAGGGACTAGCGGAAGAGACCCAGTACTTC.

V gene TRBV20-1 combines with J gene TRBJ2-1; the D gene is possibly TRBD1 (5 bases). The germline gives CDR1 DFQATT, CDR2 SNEGSKA (reference sequence). The CDR3 loop spans 14 amino acids. Trimming took 4 bases from V and 5 from J, leaving 15 bases between them. The CDR3 is CSANDRILDNEQFF. The DNA for the CDR3 is TGCAGTGCTAATGACAGAATTTTGGACAATGAGCAGTTCTTC.

V is TRBV19 and J is TRBJ2-2, with TRBD1 identical over 7 bases. The V and J ends lost 5 bases and 5 bases, in that order; junction bases with no gene match: 8. The CDR3 sequence is 15 residues long. Looked up from germline, CDR1 is LNHDA and CDR2 is SQIVND (reference sequence). CDR3 coding DNA: TGTGCCAGTAGTCTGCCTAGGGGGCCAACCGGGGAGCTGTTTTTT. Translating it yields CASSLPRGPTGELFF.

V and J are TRBV24-1 and TRBJ1-2, with 11 bases lining up with TRBD1. J lost 8 bases, V lost 3 bases, and 13 bases had no gene match. The CDR3 loop spans 17 amino acids. The germline gives CDR1 KGHDR, CDR2 SFDVKD. CDR3 in amino acids: CATSDGIGQGAQRGYTF. The DNA of the CDR3 is TGTGCCACCAGTGATGGCATTGGACAGGGGGCGCAACGCGGCTACACCTTC.

As for this clone: One end of the junction is discordant with germline, which a read error may explain. The J gene is TRBJ2-7, the V gene TRBV9, with 9 nucleotides matching TRBD2. Germline V gene sequence: CDR1 SGDLS, CDR2 YYNGEE. The CDR3 covers 16 residues. CDR3 in DNA: TGTGCCACCAGCACCTACTCTCGCGGGGGGGCGGGTGAGCAGTACTTC. Translating it yields CATSTYSRGGAGEQYF.

V usage is TRBV5-1 and J usage is TRBJ2-1; 14 nucleotides line up with TRBD2. CDR1 is SGHRS and CDR2 is YFSETQ in the germline V gene. Germline trimming cut 0 bases from V and 8 bases from J; bases unmatched to any gene: 1. This CDR3 has 15 residues. CDR3 sequence reads: CASSLGLAGGYEQFF. CDR3 DNA: TGCGCCAGCAGCTTGGGACTAGCGGGGGGGTATGAGCAGTTCTTC.

V usage is TRBV5-8 and J usage is TRBJ2-7; perhaps D is TRBD1 or TRBD2 (7 bases each). CDR1 is SGHTS, CDR2 YDEGEE, per germline. The CDR3 has 13 residues. Trimming took off 4 bases at V and 7 bases at J, with 15 bases between the two ends. CDR3 sequence: CASSLRGGGEQYF. The CDR3 DNA follows: TGTGCCAGCAGCCTCAGGGGGGGCGGGGAGCAGTACTTC.

The chain is built from TRBV5-1 and TRBJ2-3; 8 positions agree with TRBD1. The CDR3 length is 13 residues. From germline, CDR1 is SGHRS and CDR2 YFSETQ. J lost 4 bases, V lost 4 bases, and 2 bases had no gene match. CDR3 in DNA: TGCGCCAGCAGCGGACAGGGTCCAGATACGCAGTATTTT. This sequence encodes CASSGQGPDTQYF.

V gene TRBV5-1 combines with J gene TRBJ2-1; 10 positions agree with TRBD2. The CDR3 consists of 17 residues. V trimming: 4 bases; J trimming: 4 bases; junction bases outside the gene matches: 11. Germline CDR1 and CDR2: SGHRS and YFSETQ. CDR3 bases: TGCGCCAGCAGCCACCTCCCCGGACTAGCGGTGTACAATGAGCAGTTCTTC. Translating gives CASSHLPGLAVYNEQFF.

This clone was detected once. The rearrangement links TRBV2 to TRBJ2-5; 8 bases line up with TRBD1. With V trimmed by 4 bases and J by 4 bases, 5 bases remained unmatched. CDR1 and CDR2 (germline): SNHLY, FYNNEI. The CDR3 spans 14 residues. Written as DNA, the CDR3 is TGTGCCAGCAGTGCTGACAGGGGTCGAGAGACCCAGTACTTC. Amino acid sequence: CASSADRGRETQYF.